This T cell receptor beta chain was identified in a study of vaccination effects on CD4 cells after COVID-19. Study context: Two doses of either BNT162b2 or mRNA-1273 were given to each participant.

The data were produced by immunoSEQ multiplex PCR, yet TCRdb's version contains in-frame clones alone and is incomplete. The sample lists roughly 34,000 clones, 70% occurring once. The CDR3 length is 14 residues. CDR1 LGHNT and CDR2 FRNRAP come from the germline V gene. The V end was cut by 5 bases, the J end by 8 bases, with 16 bases between. Study results and caveats: Marked clonal contraction was seen late after vaccination (in both infection- and vaccine-induced clones).

Upon completion of more than 9 days in culture, CD4+ T cells were isolated. Vaccinees lacked prior SARS-CoV-2 infection and tested negative for nucleocapsid antibodies. The authors exchanged half the medium for IL-2 medium on days 3 and 7. The sample holds a few counts of this clone. The antigen remains unidentified. The material sequenced was CD4+ T cells from PBMCs cultured without peptide, taken before COVID-19 vaccination. The TCR comes from a human donor who received a COVID-19 vaccine. The chain carries TRBV12-5 and TRBJ1-5; TRBD1 is a possible D gene (5 bases). CDR3 bases: TGTGCTAGTGGTCCCACCAGGGAGGTGAAGCCCCAGCATTTT. Translated, it gives CASGPTREVKPQHF.